The T cell receptor (beta chain) under discussion was sequenced for a study of blood T cell repertoires in COVID-19. Libraries were prepared by immunoSEQ multiplex PCR; TCRdb keeps only in-frame clonotypes and omits some of them. The sample has 150,000 to 200,000 clones, approximately 95% seen once. The CDR3 has 14 residues. Trimming pared 0 bases from V and 3 bases from J, leaving 9 bases between. Germline V gene lookup returns CDR1 MNHEY and CDR2 SVGAGI. The sequence derives from a woman aged 55-75 years with COVID-19, enrolled during active disease. V is TRBV6-5 and J is TRBJ2-7, with D unresolved. Sequencing was carried out using peripheral blood. CDR3 sequence: CASSYSAGGYEQYF. CDR3 bases: TGTGCCAGCAGTTACTCTGCAGGTGGCTACGAGCAGTACTTC.